This T cell receptor beta chain comes out of a study of CD8 T cells in Susac syndrome. Reverse transcription used about 0.5 to 1 ug RNA and random hexamers. An immunoSEQ multiplex PCR generated amplified TCR beta CDR3 products spanning 54 Vbeta and 13 Jbeta. TCRdb recomputed calls from the immunoSEQ multiplex PCR reads with MiXCR, one row per CDR3 protein. This table holds roughly 120,000 distinct CDR3 sequences, 90% to 96% found once. From germline, CDR1 is LGHNA and CDR2 YNFKEQ. The CDR3 spans 12 residues. Trimming took 8 bases from V and 2 from J, leaving 8 bases between them. The T cells that were sequenced for TCR beta were CD8+ and CD4+ cells from blood. Healthy donors constituted the control group, matched for age and sex. Negative isolation was used for CD8+ and CD4+ T cells, and FACS enrichment was applied to TEMRA cells.

What was sequenced was CD4+ T cells from PBMCs. The V gene is TRBV4-2, the J gene TRBJ2-3; D possibly corresponds to TRBD2 (5 bases). The clonotype comes from a human donor in good health. The CDR3 DNA reads TGTGCCAGCGTCGGGAACACAGATACGCAGTATTTT. It translates to CASVGNTDTQYF.